This is a list of T cell receptor beta chains from one sample in a study of T-cell memory formation after mild COVID-19. TCRdb called the 5' RACE reads again in MiXCR, with one record for every CDR3 protein. The data contain around 90,000 distinct CDR3 sequences, about 13% of them seen just once; the ten biggest clones take up over 25%. Sequenced: PBMCs or a T cell subset sorted from them (not recorded which). Source of these receptors: an adult woman who had mild COVID-19 (a few samples of this study predate the infection). Cell type and time point are not known. Each CDR3 is given with its conserved first and last residue. D genes are given only for firm matches. Size is omitted from some rows. Given values are once, few, many or a class for expanded clones.

D gene	clone size	V gene	J gene	CDR3 DNA	CDR3 protein
-	-	TRBV2	TRBJ1-3	TGTGCCAGCTGCAGGCGCTCTGGAAACACCATATATTTT	CASCRRSGNTIYF
-	-	TRBV12-3/TRBV12-4	TRBJ2-3	TGTGCCAGCAGTTGGGGGGAGATCGGCACAGATACGCAGTATTTT	CASSWGEIGTDTQYF
TRBD2	many	TRBV20-1	TRBJ2-5	TGCAGTGCTAGGCCGCCCCCGGGACTAGCGGGGGGGGATGAGACCCAGTACTTC	CSARPPPGLAGGDETQYF
-	few	TRBV7-6	TRBJ2-7	TGTGCCAGCAGCCCGCGACAGGCGAGCTACGAGCAGTACTTC	CASSPRQASYEQYF
TRBD1	-	TRBV20-1	TRBJ2-5	TGCAGTGCAAGGACAGGGGGCCCCCAAGAGACCCAGTACTTC	CSARTGGPQETQYF
TRBD2	-	TRBV7-8	TRBJ2-5	TGTGCCAGCAGCCAAATTAGCGGGCAAGAGACCCAGTACTTC	CASSQISGQETQYF
-	-	TRBV7-8	TRBJ2-7	TGTGCCAGCCTTGAGGGGGACTACGAGCAGTACTTC	CASLEGDYEQYF
-	many	TRBV7-9	TRBJ2-7	TGTGCCAGCAGCTTAGCGGGGGGACCGACCTACGAGCAGTACTTC	CASSLAGGPTYEQYF
-	-	TRBV18	TRBJ2-7	TGTGCCAGCTCTCCCGAGATTTCGCCATACGAGCAGTACTTC	CASSPEISPYEQYF
-	-	TRBV29-1	TRBJ1-3	TGCAGCGTTGAGGCAATGGAAGGGTGCCGGTATTTT	CSVEAMEGCRYF
TRBD2	-	TRBV15	TRBJ2-1	TGTGCCACCGGGGAGCGGGGATTCGATGAGCAGTTCTTC	CATGERGFDEQFF
-	-	TRBV28	TRBJ2-6	TGTGCCAGCAGTCCTATGACAGCCGCTGGGGCCAACGTCCTGACTTTC	CASSPMTAAGANVLTF
TRBD2	-	TRBV12-5	TRBJ2-4	TGTGCTAGTGGTTTGGTACAAGCGGGAGTTGGGAACATTCAGTACTTC	CASGLVQAGVGNIQYF
-	few	TRBV9	TRBJ1-1	TGTGCCAGCAGCGTAGACAATGGCGTTCGGGAAGCTTTCTTT	CASSVDNGVREAFF
-	few	TRBV12-3/TRBV12-4	TRBJ2-5	TGTGCCAGCACCCCCCAGCTGGGAGTGGGCCAAGAGACCCAGTACTTC	CASTPQLGVGQETQYF
-	many	TRBV29-1	TRBJ2-7	TGCAGCGCCGGGACTGCCTACGAGCAGTACTTC	CSAGTAYEQYF
-	few	TRBV10-3	TRBJ2-4	TGTGCCATCAGTCAGGGGCCCCAGGCAGAACACAAAAACATTCAGTACTTC	CAISQGPQAEHKNIQYF